This passage covers 19 T cell receptor beta chains from one sample sequenced in a study of neurological immune-mediated disorders. TCRdb ran MiXCR on the 5' RACE reads and lists one entry per CDR3 protein. Of some 57,000 distinct CDR3 sequences listed, approximately 3.1% were seen once; the top ten hold approximately 7.1%. Sequences were obtained from PBMCs. These receptors all come from a woman aged 60-70 years with multiple sclerosis.

This clonotype was found many times. The chain carries TRBV7-9 and TRBJ1-5; D is undetermined. The V and J ends lost 5 bases and 4 bases respectively, with 9 bases between them. The CDR3 length is 13 residues. CDR1 is SEHNR and CDR2 is FQNEAQ in the germline V gene (reference sequence). CDR3 DNA sequence: TGTGCCAGCAGCGACGGTTGGAATCAGCCCCAGCATTTT. Its protein product is CASSDGWNQPQHF.

This clonotype showed up many times. The chain is built from TRBV7-8 and TRBJ2-1; 9 bases map to TRBD1. CDR3 size: 15 residues. Germline trimming cut 5 bases from V and 8 bases from J; bases unmatched to any gene: 10. Germline assignment: CDR1 SGHVS and CDR2 FQNEAQ. CDR3 bases: TGTGCCAGCAGCGATACGGGACAGGGTGATCATGAGCAGTTCTTC. It specifies CASSDTGQGDHEQFF.

This clonotype was seen at least ten times. V and J are TRBV12-3 or TRBV12-4 and TRBJ2-7; 10 positions agree with TRBD2. V lost 3 bases and J lost 3; bases outside the gene matches: 8. The CDR3 loop spans 16 amino acids. This CDR3 is CASSLYGLAGDYEQYF. CDR3 DNA sequence: TGTGCCAGCAGTTTGTATGGGCTAGCGGGAGACTACGAGCAGTACTTC.

Many counts were recorded for this clonotype. The V gene is TRBV25-1, the J gene TRBJ2-1; 12 nucleotides line up with TRBD2. Germline trimming cut 6 bases from V and 9 bases from J; bases unmatched to any gene: 9. Per the germline V gene, CDR1 is MGHDK and CDR2 is SYGVNS. The CDR3 spans 15 residues. CDR3 loop: CASSLLAGGISEQFF. The CDR3 DNA reads TGTGCCAGCAGCCTGCTAGCGGGAGGGATCTCTGAGCAGTTCTTC.

This clonotype was detected many times. The V and J genes are TRBV4-2 and TRBJ1-6; 9 bases agree with TRBD1. With 4 bases clipped from V and 8 bases from J, the junction kept 6 bases outside the gene matches. Germline assignment: CDR1 LGHNA and CDR2 YNFKEQ. This CDR3 has 15 residues. CDR3 sequence reads: CASSPGTGRDSPLHF. DNA for the CDR3: TGTGCCAGCAGCCCAGGGACAGGGCGGGATTCACCCCTCCACTTT.

In regard to this clonotype: A much larger clone lies one base from this, so it may be a read error. This chain links TRBV12-3 or TRBV12-4 with TRBJ1-6; D is ambiguous. The length of the CDR3 is 14 residues. Written as DNA, the CDR3 is TGTGCCAGCAAGCAGGAGAGTTTTGGTTCACACCTCCACTTT. Amino acids: CASKQESFGSHLHF.

The sample holds many counts of this clonotype. This sequence joins TRBV7-8 and TRBJ2-7; D is perhaps TRBD1 or TRBD2 (5 bases each). The CDR3 covers 13 residues. Per germline, CDR1 SGHVS and CDR2 FQNEAQ. V gave up 3 bases and J gave up 2 bases, with 8 bases separating them. CDR3 amino acids: CASSFGDAYEQYF. CDR3 bases: TGTGCCAGCAGCTTCGGGGACGCCTACGAGCAGTACTTC.

At least ten counts were recorded for this clonotype. The gene calls are TRBV20-1 and TRBJ2-7, with no clear D. The germline CDR1 and CDR2 sequences are DFQATT and SNEGSKA (reference sequence). CDR3 length: 16 amino acids. Trimming removed 6 bases from V and 0 bases from J, with 21 bases in between. CDR3 in amino acids: CSAYTRRSLSSYEQYF. CDR3 in DNA: TGCAGTGCCTACACTCGACGGTCTTTAAGCTCCTACGAGCAGTACTTC.

This clonotype has at least ten counts. The chain couples TRBV10-3 to TRBJ2-1, with D possibly matching TRBD2 (6 bases). V dropped 6 bases and J dropped 7 bases, with 19 bases sitting between them. The CDR3 runs 15 residues. From germline, CDR1 is ENHRY and CDR2 SYGVKD. CDR3 coding DNA: TGTGCCATCAGGGAGGGACTGGGGGTAACGAATGAGCAGTTCTTC. This translates into CAIREGLGVTNEQFF.

This clonotype showed up many times. The rearrangement links TRBV4-2 to TRBJ2-3; D uncertain. The CDR3 is made up of 14 amino acids. Germline CDR1 LGHNA, CDR2 YNFKEQ. V was pared by 5 bases and J by 0 bases, with 9 bases between. The CDR3 coding sequence is TGTGCCAGCAGCGACCCGGACAGCACAGATACGCAGTATTTT. Its protein product is CASSDPDSTDTQYF.

In this sample, this clonotype turned up many times. V and J are TRBV20-1 and TRBJ2-4, with D possibly TRBD1 on 5 matching bases. CDR3 size: 14 residues. The germline V gene encodes CDR1 DFQATT and CDR2 SNEGSKA (reference sequence). The germline V and J ends were trimmed by 5 bases and 0 bases, with 11 bases remaining between them. CDR3 in amino acids: CSAPRGQAKNIQYF. The CDR3 nucleotides are TGCAGTGCTCCTAGGGGCCAAGCCAAAAACATTCAGTACTTC.

This clonotype was counted ten times or more. The chain employs TRBV29-1 and TRBJ2-5; D may be TRBD2 (6 bases). The germline V and J ends were trimmed by 4 bases and 5 bases, with 11 bases remaining between them. Germline V gives CDR1 SQVTM, CDR2 ANQGSEA. CDR3 length equals 12 residues. CDR3 in amino acids: CSVVRGRETQYF. The CDR3 DNA reads TGCAGCGTTGTCCGGGGGAGGGAGACCCAGTACTTC.

This clonotype was counted at least ten times. The gene calls are TRBV12-3 or TRBV12-4 and TRBJ2-5, with D maybe TRBD2 (5 bases). V gave up 3 bases and J gave up 0 bases, with 14 bases separating them. The CDR3 length is 16 residues. CDR3 nucleotides: TGTGCCAGCAGTTTGAGGGCAACACCGAACCAAGAGACCCAGTACTTC. Its protein is CASSLRATPNQETQYF.

This clonotype showed up just a few times. Relative to the germline gene, one junction end is altered; a read error may explain this. The V and J genes are TRBV7-9 and TRBJ2-7; the D gene is possibly TRBD1 (6 bases). Germline V gene sequence: CDR1 SEHNR, CDR2 FQNEAQ (reference sequence). The CDR3 has 12 residues. The chain's CDR3 is CDSSRTDYEQYF. The CDR3 DNA sequence: TGTGACAGCAGCAGGACAGATTACGAGCAGTACTTC.

This clonotype was recorded at least ten times. V gene TRBV20-1 combines with J gene TRBJ2-1; TRBD2 agrees at 14 bases. J was trimmed by 1 base and V by 4 bases; bases with no gene match: 6. This CDR3 is built from 17 residues. Germline CDR1 and CDR2: DFQATT and SNEGSKA (reference sequence). CDR3 in DNA: TGCAGTGCTATCCCCGGACTAGCGGGAGGATCCTACAATGAGCAGTTCTTC. It encodes CSAIPGLAGGSYNEQFF.

This clonotype was counted ten times or more. CDR3 amino acids: CASSQTIAGDEQYF. The CDR3, as DNA: TGTGCCAGCAGCCAGACGATAGCGGGAGACGAGCAGTACTTC. This sequence joins TRBV4-2 and TRBJ2-7; 9 nucleotides match TRBD2. The length of the CDR3 is 14 residues. Losses at the gene ends were 3 bases for V and 5 bases for J; bases not matched to a gene: 5. The germline gives CDR1 LGHNA, CDR2 YNFKEQ.

This clonotype was seen many times. V and J are TRBV7-6 and TRBJ2-1; D might be TRBD2 (6 bases). CDR1 is SGHVS and CDR2 is FNYEAQ in the germline V gene. CDR3 length: 16 amino acids. Trimming cost V 5 bases and J 4 bases, with 18 bases left between them. CDR3: CASSPRDSSIYNEQFF. In DNA, the CDR3 is TGTGCCAGCAGCCCCCGGGACTCTTCAATTTACAATGAGCAGTTCTTC. The full variable domain, rest sourced from reference TRBV7-6 and TRBJ2-1, is GAGVSQSPRYKVTKRGQDVALRCDPISGHVSLYWYRQALGQGPEFLTYFNYEAQQDKSGLPNDRFSAERPEGSISTLTIQRTEQRDSAMYRCASSPRDSSIYNEQFFGPGTRLTVL.

This clonotype appeared many times. The chain combines TRBV5-1 with TRBJ2-5, with unresolved D. V was trimmed by 1 base and J by 2 bases, leaving 6 bases between them. CDR3 length: 13 residues. Germline loops: CDR1 SGHRS, CDR2 YFSETQ. CDR3: CASSLMHQETQYF. The DNA of the CDR3 is TGCGCCAGCAGCTTGATGCATCAAGAGACCCAGTACTTC.

There are many counts of this clonotype. The chain carries TRBV12-3 or TRBV12-4 and TRBJ1-1; unclear D gene. The CDR3 totals 13 residues. Trimming shortened V by 5 bases and J by 10 bases, and 17 bases separated the two germline ends. The DNA for the CDR3 is TGTGCCAGCAGTGGAGACACCTGGTCTATAGCTTTCTTT. This gives the protein CASSGDTWSIAFF.